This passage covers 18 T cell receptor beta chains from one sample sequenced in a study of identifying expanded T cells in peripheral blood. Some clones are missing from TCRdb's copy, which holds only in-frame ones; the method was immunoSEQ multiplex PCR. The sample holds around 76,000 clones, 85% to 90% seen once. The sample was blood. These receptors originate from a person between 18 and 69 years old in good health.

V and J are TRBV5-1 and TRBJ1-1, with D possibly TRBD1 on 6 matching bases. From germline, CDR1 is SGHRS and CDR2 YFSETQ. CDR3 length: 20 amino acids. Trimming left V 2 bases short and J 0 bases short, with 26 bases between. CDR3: CASSFGSMGLNRVLNTEAFF. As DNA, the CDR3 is TGCGCCAGCAGCTTTGGGTCCATGGGCCTAAACAGGGTCCTGAACACTGAAGCTTTCTTT.

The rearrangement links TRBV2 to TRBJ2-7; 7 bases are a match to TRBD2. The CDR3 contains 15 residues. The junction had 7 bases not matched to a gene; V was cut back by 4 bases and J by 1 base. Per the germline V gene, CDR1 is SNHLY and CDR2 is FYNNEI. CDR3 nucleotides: TGTGCCAGCAGTGGAAGGCAGGGAGGGTCCTACGAGCAGTACTTC. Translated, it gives CASSGRQGGSYEQYF. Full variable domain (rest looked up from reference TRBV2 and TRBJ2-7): EPEVTQTPSHQVTQMGQEVILRCVPISNHLYFYWYRQILGQKVEFLVSFYNNEISEKSEIFDDQFSVERPDGSNFTLKIRSTKLEDSAMYFCASSGRQGGSYEQYFGPGTRLTVT.

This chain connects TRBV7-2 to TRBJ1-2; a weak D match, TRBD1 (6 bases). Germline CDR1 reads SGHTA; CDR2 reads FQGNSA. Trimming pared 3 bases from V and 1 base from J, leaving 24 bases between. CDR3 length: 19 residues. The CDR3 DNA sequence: TGTGCCAGCAGCTTTTTAGGGGGGGTTGTAAGGAGGGTTAACTATGGCTACACCTTC. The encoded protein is CASSFLGGVVRRVNYGYTF.

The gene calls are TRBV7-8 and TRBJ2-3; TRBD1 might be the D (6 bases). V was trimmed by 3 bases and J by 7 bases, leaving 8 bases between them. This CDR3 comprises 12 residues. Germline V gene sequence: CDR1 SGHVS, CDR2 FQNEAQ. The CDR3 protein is CASSFTGNTQYF. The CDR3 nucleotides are TGTGCCAGCAGCTTCACAGGGAATACGCAGTATTTT.

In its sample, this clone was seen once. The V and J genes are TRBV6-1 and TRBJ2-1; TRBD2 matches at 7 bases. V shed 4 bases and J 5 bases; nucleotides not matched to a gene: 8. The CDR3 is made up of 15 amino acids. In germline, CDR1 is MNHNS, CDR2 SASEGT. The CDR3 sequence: CASSVPGRVDNEQFF. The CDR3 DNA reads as TGTGCCAGCAGTGTCCCGGGGAGGGTGGACAATGAGCAGTTCTTC.

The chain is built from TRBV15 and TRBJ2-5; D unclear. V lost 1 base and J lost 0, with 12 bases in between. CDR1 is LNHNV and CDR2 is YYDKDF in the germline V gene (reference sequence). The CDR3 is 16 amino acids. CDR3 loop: CATSRGSREYQETQYF. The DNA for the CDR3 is TGTGCCACCAGCAGAGGGTCTAGAGAGTACCAAGAGACCCAGTACTTC.

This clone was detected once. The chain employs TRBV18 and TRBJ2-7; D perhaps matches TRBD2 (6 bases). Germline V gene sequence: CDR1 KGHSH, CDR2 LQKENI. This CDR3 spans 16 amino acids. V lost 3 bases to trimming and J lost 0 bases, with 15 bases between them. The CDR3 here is CASSPQAGSFSYEQYF. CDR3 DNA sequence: TGTGCCAGCTCACCCCAGGCGGGGAGCTTCTCCTACGAGCAGTACTTC.

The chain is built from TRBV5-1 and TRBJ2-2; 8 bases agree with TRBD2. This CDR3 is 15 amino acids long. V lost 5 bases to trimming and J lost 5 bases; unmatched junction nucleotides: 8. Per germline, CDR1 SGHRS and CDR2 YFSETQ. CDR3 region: CASRPGLAKTGELFF. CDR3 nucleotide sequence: TGCGCCAGCAGACCCGGACTAGCTAAAACCGGGGAGCTGTTTTTT.

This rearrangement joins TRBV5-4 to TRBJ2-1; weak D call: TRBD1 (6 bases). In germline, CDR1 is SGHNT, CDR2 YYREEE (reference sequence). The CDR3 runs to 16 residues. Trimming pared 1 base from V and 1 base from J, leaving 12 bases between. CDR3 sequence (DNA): TGTGCCAGCAGCTTGCCTAAAGGGGGATCCTACAATGAGCAGTTCTTC. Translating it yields CASSLPKGGSYNEQFF.

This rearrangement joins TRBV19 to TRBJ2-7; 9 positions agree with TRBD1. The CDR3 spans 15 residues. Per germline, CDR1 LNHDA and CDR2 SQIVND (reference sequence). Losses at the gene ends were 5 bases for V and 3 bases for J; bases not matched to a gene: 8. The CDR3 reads CASSSRQGVGYEQYF. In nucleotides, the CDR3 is TGTGCCAGTAGTTCCCGACAGGGGGTCGGCTACGAGCAGTACTTC.

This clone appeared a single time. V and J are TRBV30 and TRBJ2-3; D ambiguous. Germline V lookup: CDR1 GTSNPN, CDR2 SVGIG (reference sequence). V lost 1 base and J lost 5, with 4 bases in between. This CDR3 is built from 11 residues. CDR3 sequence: CAWSARDTQYF. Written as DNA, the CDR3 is TGTGCCTGGAGTGCGAGAGATACGCAGTATTTT.

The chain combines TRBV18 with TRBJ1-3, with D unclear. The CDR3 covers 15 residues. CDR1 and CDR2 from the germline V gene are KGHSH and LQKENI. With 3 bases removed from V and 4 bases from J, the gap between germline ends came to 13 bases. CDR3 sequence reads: CASSPSWEGGNTIYF. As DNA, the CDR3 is TGTGCCAGCTCACCTTCTTGGGAGGGCGGAAACACCATATATTTT.

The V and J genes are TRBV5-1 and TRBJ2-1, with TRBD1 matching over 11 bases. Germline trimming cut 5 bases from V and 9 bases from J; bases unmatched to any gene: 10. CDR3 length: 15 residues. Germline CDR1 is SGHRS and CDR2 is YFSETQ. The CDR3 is CASSPKDRGQGEQFF. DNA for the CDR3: TGCGCCAGCAGTCCGAAGGACAGGGGGCAGGGTGAGCAGTTCTTC.

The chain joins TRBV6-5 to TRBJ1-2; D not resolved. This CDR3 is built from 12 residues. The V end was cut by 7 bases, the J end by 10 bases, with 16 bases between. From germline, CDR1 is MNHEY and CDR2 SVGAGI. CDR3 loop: CASTSSSGLYTF. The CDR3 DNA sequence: TGTGCCAGCACCAGTTCGAGCGGCCTCTACACCTTC.

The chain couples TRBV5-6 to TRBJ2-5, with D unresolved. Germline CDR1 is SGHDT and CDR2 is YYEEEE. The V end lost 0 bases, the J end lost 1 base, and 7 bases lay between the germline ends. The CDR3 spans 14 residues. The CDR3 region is CASSLGRLQETQYF. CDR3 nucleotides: TGTGCCAGCAGCTTGGGCAGGCTCCAAGAGACCCAGTACTTC. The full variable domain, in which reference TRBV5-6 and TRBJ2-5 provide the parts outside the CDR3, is DAGVTQSPTHLIKTRGQQVTLRCSPKSGHDTVSWYQQALGQGPQFIFQYYEEEERQRGNFPDRFSGHQFPNYSSELNVNALLLGDSALYLCASSLGRLQETQYFGPGTRLLVL.

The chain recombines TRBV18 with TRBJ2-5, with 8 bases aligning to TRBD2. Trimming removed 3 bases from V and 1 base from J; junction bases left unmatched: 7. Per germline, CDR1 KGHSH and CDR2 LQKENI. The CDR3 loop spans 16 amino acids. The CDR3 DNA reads TGTGCCAGCTCACCGGTTGGCGGGGGGTTCCAAGAGACCCAGTACTTC. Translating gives CASSPVGGGFQETQYF. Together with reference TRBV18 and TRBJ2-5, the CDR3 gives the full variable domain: NAGVMQNPRHLVRRRGQEARLRCSPMKGHSHVYWYRQLPEEGLKFMVYLQKENIIDESGMPKERFSAEFPKEGPSILRIQQVVRGDSAAYFCASSPVGGGFQETQYFGPGTRLLVL.

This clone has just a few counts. The CDR3 reads CSARLSREQYF. DNA for the CDR3: TGCAGTGCTAGACTGAGTCGGGAGCAGTACTTC. This chain connects TRBV20-1 to TRBJ2-7; D not certain. The ends were cut back, 2 bases at V and 7 bases at J, with 9 bases in the middle. From germline, CDR1 is DFQATT and CDR2 SNEGSKA (reference sequence). The CDR3 consists of 11 residues.

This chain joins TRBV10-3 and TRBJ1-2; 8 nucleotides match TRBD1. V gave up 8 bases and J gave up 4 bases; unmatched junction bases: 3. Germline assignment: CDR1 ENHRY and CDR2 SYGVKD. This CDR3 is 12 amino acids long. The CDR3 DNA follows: TGTGCCATCTCAGGGGGCAGCTATGGCTACACCTTC. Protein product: CAISGGSYGYTF.